This T cell receptor beta chain was sequenced in a study of T cell responses to AZD1222 COVID-19 vaccine. Broader study findings: Unmutated regions of variants are reportedly targeted by nearly half of spike-specific TCRs. The donor cohort was predominantly white British with a female majority, and clonal diversity may have been underestimated. Only after the peak T cell response were repertoires sampled.

Method: immunoSEQ multiplex PCR; TCRdb's copy keeps in-frame clones and lacks some. The data show over 100,000 clones, with roughly nine tenths seen just once and 7% to 9% held by the top ten. A word on this clone: Antigen specificity is unknown.

Sequenced material: peripheral blood, taken on day 0 of AZD1222 vaccination. The sequence was obtained from an adult in good health.

The CDR3 region is CASRTLGWEQYF. CDR3 in DNA: TGTGCCAGCAGGACCCTCGGCTGGGAGCAGTACTTC. V usage is TRBV27 and J usage is TRBJ2-7; D not certain. CDR1 is MNHEY and CDR2 is SMNVEV in the germline V gene (reference sequence). This CDR3 is 12 amino acids long. V lost 6 bases to trimming and J lost 7 bases, with 13 bases between them.